These 14 T cell receptor beta chains share one sample of origin, sequenced in a study of graft-versus-host responses after intestinal transplantation. The antigens for these receptors are not known. Assay: immunoSEQ multiplex PCR; the TCRdb copy retains only in-frame clones and omits some. The sample has around 76,000 clones; about 94% are singletons. The specimen comprised unstimulated CD8+ T cells sorted from spleen or lymph node cells, sampled before intestinal transplant. The receptors derive from a human donor who received an intestinal transplant.

V is TRBV2 and J is TRBJ2-2; possible D gene TRBD1, 6 bases. The CDR3 has 14 amino acids. V lost 11 bases to trimming and J lost 1 base, with 14 bases between them. Germline assignment: CDR1 SNHLY and CDR2 FYNNEI. The CDR3 DNA follows: TGTGCCGTTACTGAGACAGGGAACACCGGGGAGCTGTTTTTT. It specifies CAVTETGNTGELFF.

This clone came up once. This chain links TRBV9 with TRBJ1-1; D is unresolved. V lost 0 bases, J lost 0 bases, and 6 bases lay in between. CDR1 is SGDLS and CDR2 is YYNGEE in the germline V gene. This CDR3 region has 14 residues. The CDR3 region is CASSVAAMNTEAFF. The CDR3 region has the DNA TGTGCCAGCAGCGTAGCCGCGATGAACACTGAAGCTTTCTTT. The whole variable domain, remainder taken from reference TRBV9 and TRBJ1-1, is DSGVTQTPKHLITATGQRVTLRCSPRSGDLSVYWYQQSLDQGLQFLIQYYNGEERAKGNILERFSAQQFPDLHSELNLSSLELGDSALYFCASSVAAMNTEAFFGQGTRLTVV.

The chain joins TRBV28 to TRBJ2-7, with TRBD1 as a possible D gene (5 bases). The ends were cut back, 6 bases at V and 2 bases at J, with 14 bases in the middle. CDR3 length: 14 residues. From germline, CDR1 is MDHEN and CDR2 SYDVKM. CDR3: CASRTNQGPYEQYF. The DNA for the CDR3 is TGTGCCAGCAGAACAAACCAGGGTCCCTACGAGCAGTACTTC.

This chain links TRBV7-6 with TRBJ2-7; the D is unclear. Germline V gives CDR1 SGHVS, CDR2 FNYEAQ. V was pared by 1 base and J by 5 bases, with 6 bases between. The CDR3 has 12 residues. This CDR3 is CASSLGGDEQYF. CDR3 nucleotide sequence: TGTGCCAGCAGCTTAGGAGGAGACGAGCAGTACTTC.

The chain recombines TRBV27 with TRBJ2-7; D call uncertain. V was clipped by 8 bases and J by 2 bases, with 7 bases between them. CDR1 and CDR2 (germline): MNHEY, SMNVEV (reference sequence). The CDR3 runs 11 residues. In DNA form, the CDR3 reads TGTGCCAGCCGTACACCCTACGAGCAGTACTTC. Residues: CASRTPYEQYF.

The chain couples TRBV5-4 to TRBJ2-3; 8 bases align to TRBD1. V shed 0 bases and J 3 bases; nucleotides not matched to a gene: 12. CDR1 and CDR2 from the germline V gene are SGHNT and YYREEE (reference sequence). The CDR3 is 18 residues long. The CDR3 DNA reads TGTGCCAGCAGCTTGGTGCCCCTGGACAGGGAGATTACAGATACGCAGTATTTT. Amino acids: CASSLVPLDREITDTQYF.

This chain joins TRBV9 and TRBJ1-2, with D possibly matching TRBD1 (6 bases). The length of the CDR3 is 13 residues. Germline CDR1 reads SGDLS; CDR2 reads YYNGEE. The V and J ends lost 4 bases and 7 bases respectively, with 14 bases between them. The DNA of the CDR3 is TGTGCCAGCAGCCACCCACAGGGAAGTGGCTACACCTTC. Protein: CASSHPQGSGYTF.

V and J are TRBV28 and TRBJ2-3; D gene unclear. This CDR3 is 15 amino acids long. CDR1 is MDHEN, CDR2 SYDVKM, per germline. Trimming stripped 6 bases from V and 0 bases from J, with 13 bases between. CDR3 region: CASSLDKSSTDTQYF. The DNA of the CDR3 is TGTGCCAGCAGCCTCGACAAATCTAGCACAGATACGCAGTATTTT.

The genes are TRBV30 and TRBJ1-2; perhaps TRBD1 as D (6 bases). V lost 4 bases, J lost 8 bases, and 23 bases lay in between. This CDR3 has 15 amino acids. Germline CDR1 and CDR2: GTSNPN and SVGIG (reference sequence). For the CDR3, the DNA is TGTGCCTGGACCACCGGAATTACGGACAGAGGGGGCTACACCTTC. As protein: CAWTTGITDRGGYTF.

The chain uses TRBV6-5 and TRBJ1-5, with D uncertain. V was pared by 5 bases and J by 5 bases, with 13 bases between. CDR1 and CDR2 from the germline V gene are MNHEY and SVGAGI. The CDR3 is 14 residues long. The CDR3 region is CASSERGAYQPQHF. In DNA form, the CDR3 reads TGTGCCAGCAGTGAAAGAGGCGCTTATCAGCCCCAGCATTTT.

Concerning this clone itself: One end of the junction varies from germline; a read error may be responsible. The rearrangement uses TRBV29-1 and TRBJ2-3, with TRBD2 identical over 9 bases. Germline CDR1 SQVTM, CDR2 ANQGSEA. The CDR3 runs to 16 residues. This chain's CDR3 is CSAEPIAGAGADTQYF. The CDR3, as DNA: TGCAGCGCTGAACCCATAGCGGGAGCGGGAGCGGATACGCAGTATTTT.

The chain couples TRBV7-6 to TRBJ2-1, with TRBD2 as a possible D gene (6 bases). This CDR3 is built from 17 residues. V was pared by 4 bases and J by 3 bases, with 19 bases between. The V gene's germline CDR1 is SGHVS and CDR2 FNYEAQ. As DNA, the CDR3 is TGTGCCAGCAGCTCAGAAACCGGGACTGAATTCTACAATGAGCAGTTCTTC. It codes for CASSSETGTEFYNEQFF.

V is TRBV18 and J is TRBJ2-1; D remains unclear. The germline gives CDR1 KGHSH, CDR2 LQKENI. The CDR3 extends over 14 amino acids. V lost 3 bases and J 6 bases, leaving 12 bases between the germline ends. CDR3 loop: CASSPGRPPNEQFF. The CDR3 DNA reads TGTGCCAGCTCACCTGGCCGTCCCCCCAATGAGCAGTTCTTC.

This chain connects TRBV7-9 to TRBJ2-5; 9 nucleotides align to TRBD2. Germline CDR1 SEHNR, CDR2 FQNEAQ (reference sequence). The CDR3 consists of 15 residues. V dropped 6 bases and J dropped 11; count of bases not matched to a gene: 16. The CDR3: CASRNQVAGEWEQYF. The CDR3 nucleotides are TGTGCCAGCAGGAATCAGGTAGCGGGAGAGTGGGAGCAGTACTTC.